This T cell receptor (beta chain) came from a study of identical twins. Study results and limitations: The degree of excess twin sharing was weaker in beta out-of-frame sequences.

The V segment lost 5 bases and the J segment 6 bases; nucleotides outside the gene matches: 0. Germline V gene data show CDR1 as LNHNV and CDR2 as YYDKDF (reference sequence). The CDR3 contains 13 residues. cDNA molecules carried unique molecular identifiers, and template switching added a universal primer site. TCRdb ran MiXCR on the 5' RACE reads and lists one entry per CDR3 protein. The table lists 420,000 or so distinct CDR3 sequences, 15% to 20% of them singletons. Turning to this clonotype: The target antigen is unknown.

In every case, the donor was a healthy Caucasian. This chain links TRBV15 with TRBJ2-5; 13 positions match TRBD2. The sequence was obtained from a man aged 50-60 years in good health. Sample: naive T cells sorted from blood. The CDR3 is CATSGTSGKTQYF. The CDR3 DNA follows: TGTGCCACCAGCGGGACTAGCGGGAAGACCCAGTACTTC.